The clone carrying this T cell receptor beta chain showed up just a few times. Its antigen remains unknown. These data belong to a study of cytomegalovirus exposure and HLA in healthy donors. Germline V gives CDR1 MNHEY, CDR2 SMNVEV (reference sequence). This CDR3 region has 11 residues. Trimming shortened V by 6 bases and J by 14 bases, and 13 bases separated the two germline ends. PCR used 60 Vbeta primers and 13 Jbeta primers. Assay used: immunoSEQ multiplex PCR; TCRdb lists only in-frame clones, some missing. The table lists 120,000 to 150,000 clones, less than 65% of them singletons. Study outcomes and limitations: Most TCR sequences showed up rarely, but some public TCRs showed up in many donors.

Material for sequencing was PBMCs. The V and J genes are TRBV27 and TRBJ1-4; D not certain. This clonotype was obtained from a woman aged 30 to 39 in good health and CMV-seropositive. The CDR3 spells CASRDRGSLFF. The CDR3 nucleotides read TGTGCCAGCAGGGATCGAGGGAGCCTGTTTTTT.